This entry concerns a single T cell receptor (beta chain). The sample belongs to a study of shared clonotypes between healthy human individuals. This table comes from immunoSEQ multiplex PCR, and its TCRdb copy is limited to in-frame clones, with some not included. The sample holds more than 2 million clones, approximately 94% seen once. The CDR3 sequence is 13 residues long. Per the germline V gene, CDR1 is MNHEY and CDR2 is SVGAGI. V lost 5 bases to trimming and J lost 5 bases, with 11 bases between them. This chain uses TRBV6-5 with TRBJ2-3; no reliable D call. Sequences were obtained from naive CD4+ T cells sorted from blood. Indicated subset: CD45RA+ positively selected. The TCR comes from a man aged 18-30 years in good health. The CDR3 sequence: CASSKRLGDTQYF. The CDR3 DNA is TGTGCCAGCAGTAAGAGGTTAGGAGATACGCAGTATTTT.